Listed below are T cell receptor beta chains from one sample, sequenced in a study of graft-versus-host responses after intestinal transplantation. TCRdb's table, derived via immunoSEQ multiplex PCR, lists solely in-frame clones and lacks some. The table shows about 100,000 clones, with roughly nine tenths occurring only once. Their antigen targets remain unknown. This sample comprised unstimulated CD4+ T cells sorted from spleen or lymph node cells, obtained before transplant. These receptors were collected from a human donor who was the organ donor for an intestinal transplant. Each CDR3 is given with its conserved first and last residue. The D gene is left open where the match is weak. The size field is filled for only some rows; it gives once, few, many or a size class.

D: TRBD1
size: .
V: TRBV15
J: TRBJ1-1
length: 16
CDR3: CATSNDRAEESTEAFF
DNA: TGTGCCACCAGCAACGACAGGGCCGAGGAAAGCACTGAAGCTTTCTTT

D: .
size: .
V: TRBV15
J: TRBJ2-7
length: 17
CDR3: CATSRGRDRSGFYEQYF
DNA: TGTGCCACCAGCAGAGGACGCGACAGAAGCGGATTCTACGAGCAGTACTTC

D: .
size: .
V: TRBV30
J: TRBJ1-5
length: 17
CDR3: CAWKGQGWGDSNQPQHF
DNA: TGTGCCTGGAAGGGTCAGGGGTGGGGTGATAGCAATCAGCCCCAGCATTTT

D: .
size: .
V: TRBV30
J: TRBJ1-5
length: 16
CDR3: CAWSVRGSVGNQPQHF
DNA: TGTGCCTGGAGTGTACGAGGATCGGTGGGCAATCAGCCCCAGCATTTT

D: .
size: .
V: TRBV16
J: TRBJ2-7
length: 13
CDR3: CASSQSRGFEQYF
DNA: TGTGCCAGCAGCCAATCGAGAGGGTTCGAGCAGTACTTC

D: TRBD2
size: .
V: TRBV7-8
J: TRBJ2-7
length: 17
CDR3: CASSQKPTSGGTYEQYF
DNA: TGTGCCAGCAGCCAAAAACCTACTAGCGGGGGCACCTACGAGCAGTACTTC

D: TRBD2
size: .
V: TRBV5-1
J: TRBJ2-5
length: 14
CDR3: CASSTAGGRETQYF
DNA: TGCGCCAGCAGCACAGCGGGGGGGCGAGAGACCCAGTACTTC

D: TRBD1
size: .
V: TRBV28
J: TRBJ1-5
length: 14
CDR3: CASSLRGRIQPQHF
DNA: TGTGCCAGCAGTCTAAGGGGGCGAATTCAGCCCCAGCATTTT

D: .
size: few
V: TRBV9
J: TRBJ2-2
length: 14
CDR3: CASRNNRNTGELFF
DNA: TGTGCCAGCCGAAATAATCGGAACACCGGGGAGCTGTTTTTT

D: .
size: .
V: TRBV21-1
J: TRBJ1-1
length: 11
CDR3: CADLRTTEAFF
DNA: TGTGCCGACCTCAGAACGACTGAAGCTTTCTTT

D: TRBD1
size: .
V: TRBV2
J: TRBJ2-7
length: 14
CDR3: CASSPTGVKGEQYF
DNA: TGTGCCAGCAGTCCGACAGGGGTAAAGGGCGAGCAGTACTTC

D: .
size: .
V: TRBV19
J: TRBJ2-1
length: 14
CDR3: CASSNLGDTEDQFF
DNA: TGTGCCAGTAGTAACTTAGGGGACACCGAAGACCAGTTCTTC

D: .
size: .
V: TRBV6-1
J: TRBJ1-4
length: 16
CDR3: CASSEYRTGLNEKLFF
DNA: TGTGCCAGCAGTGAATACCGAACAGGGCTGAATGAAAAACTGTTTTTT

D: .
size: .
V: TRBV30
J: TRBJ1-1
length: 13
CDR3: CAGAWRVNTEAFF
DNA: TGTGCCGGGGCATGGAGGGTGAACACTGAAGCTTTCTTT

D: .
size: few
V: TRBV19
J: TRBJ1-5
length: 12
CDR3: CASSRGNQPQHF
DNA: TGTGCCAGTAGTCGAGGCAATCAGCCCCAGCATTTT

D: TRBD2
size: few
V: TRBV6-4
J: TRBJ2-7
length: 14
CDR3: CASSHSGGTYEQYF
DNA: TGTGCCAGCAGTCATAGCGGGGGTACCTACGAGCAGTACTTC

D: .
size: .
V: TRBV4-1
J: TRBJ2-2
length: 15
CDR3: CASSQPGSRTGELFF
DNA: TGCGCCAGCAGCCAACCAGGGTCGCGCACCGGGGAGCTGTTTTTT

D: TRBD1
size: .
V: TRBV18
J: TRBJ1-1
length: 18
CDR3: CASSPPGDRGAVYTEAFF
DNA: TGTGCCAGCTCACCACCGGGGGACAGGGGTGCGGTTTACACTGAAGCTTTCTTT

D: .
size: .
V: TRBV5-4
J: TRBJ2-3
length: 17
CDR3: CASSLEGLETSTDTQYF
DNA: TGTGCCAGCAGCTTGGAGGGGCTAGAAACTAGCACAGATACGCAGTATTTT

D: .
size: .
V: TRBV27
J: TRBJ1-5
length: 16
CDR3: CASSRVAAFGNQPQHF
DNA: TGTGCCAGCAGTCGCGTTGCTGCCTTTGGCAATCAGCCCCAGCATTTT

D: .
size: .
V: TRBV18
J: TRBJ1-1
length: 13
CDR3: CASSPQQNTEAFF
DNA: TGTGCCAGCTCACCGCAGCAGAACACTGAAGCTTTCTTT

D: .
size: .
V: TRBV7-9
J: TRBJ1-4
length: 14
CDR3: CASSLAVANEKLFF
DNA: TGTGCCAGCAGCTTAGCGGTGGCAAATGAAAAACTGTTTTTT

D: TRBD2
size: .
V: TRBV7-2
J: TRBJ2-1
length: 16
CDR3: CASSLVIAGGKYEQFF
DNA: TGTGCCAGCAGCTTAGTCATAGCGGGGGGGAAGTATGAGCAGTTCTTC